This entry concerns a single T cell receptor (beta chain). This clonotype occurred many times. The clone's antigen remains unknown. The record has no base qualities; no much larger clone is one base away. The sample comes from a study of blood T cells in healthy people across ages (dated by TCRdb to about 2015). Regarding the complete study: In model experiments, template switching captured about one uniquely barcoded TCR beta cDNA molecule for every two T cells. To avoid experimental bias, donors of different ages were randomly spread across the sequencing lanes. The donors were split into four age groups: young (average approximately 16 years), middle-aged (around 37), aged (roughly 68) and long-lived (roughly 77). For two donors (one aged 18 to 29 and one aged 80 or older), the study analyzed two additional independent replicas of 1 million unique cDNA reads from the same blood draw. The study measured age-related changes in TCR beta repertoire diversity using deep sequencing normalized with unique cDNA molecular identifiers.

The library was produced with 5' RACE. The sequencer was an Illumina HiSeq 2500. The second PCR ran for roughly 6 to 11 cycles and used a J-beta primer mix along with a sample-barcoded 5' primer. A unique molecular identifier was introduced onto each TCR beta cDNA molecule by a template-switch 5' adaptor carrying 12 random nucleotides. Each sample yielded at least 3 million CDR3-containing paired-end reads. The Mint cDNA synthesis kit, primed by a TRBC-specific oligonucleotide, was used to synthesize first-strand cDNA from all RNA. Following uracil-DNA glycosylase treatment, all cDNA underwent a first 18-cycle PCR with the universal primers M1SS and BC2_uni_R. The authors' analysis ran thus. For normalization, 1 million high-quality reads were randomly selected from each sample, with every read carrying a distinct molecular identifier. Reads with shared molecular identifiers were discarded instead of being binned into consensus sequences. MiTCR, run with a Q25 quality threshold and the strictest error-elimination algorithm, handled CDR3 identification, clonotype clustering and error correction. A nonparametric unseen species model with Euler transformation was used to estimate a lower bound on total TCR beta diversity. In TCRdb, the public reads were trimmed at Q25 with fastp and aligned with MiXCR, with productive beta chains retained. Rows are combined by CDR3 protein, so each entry shows the most common genes and DNA. The V and J calls and clone size come from TCRdb's table, not from the authors' own analysis. The sample data list about 670,000 distinct CDR3 sequences, and over 40% of these were observed just once. The ten biggest clones cover about 32% of the sample.

Paper-wide results and their limitations: Estimates of total diversity from one million sequenced T cells were regarded as lower bounds and underestimates. Donor CMV infection status was unknown, potentially confounding age-related changes in expanded clonotypes. Compared with the aged group, the long-lived group had more naive CD4+ T cells, fewer expanded clones and increased TCR diversity, a pattern suggesting age selection. There was a strong correlation between observed TCR beta diversity and the percentage of naive T cells measured by flow cytometry. Conclusive comparison of naive and antigen-experienced compartments was prevented by the profiling of bulk unsorted PBMCs. Observed TCR beta diversity per million T cells fell roughly linearly with age, and a significant reduction was already apparent by age around 40.

From the cysteine through the phenylalanine, the CDR3 covers 14 amino acids. The retained sequence is limited to the CDR3, 42 bases, with the frame set at the first base. The trim is 5 bases for V and 4 bases for J, with a gap of 12 bases between the germline ends. Reading the germline V gene gives CDR1 MNHEY and CDR2 SVGEGT. Systemically healthy Caucasian individuals from Russia, 39 in total and aged roughly 6 to 90 years, were included as donors. Each donor gave roughly 9.5 milliliters of peripheral blood, collected into EDTA-treated Vacutainer tubes. Ficoll-Paque density-gradient centrifugation was used to isolate PBMCs, with at least 6.5 million obtained per sample. Total RNA, at least 5 micrograms per sample, was extracted from PBMCs with Trizol reagent. The percentages of naive CD45RAhigh/CD27high T cells were determined by flow cytometry on a PBMC aliquot from every donor.

The rearranged chain carries TRBV6-2 or TRBV6-3 and TRBJ2-1, with a weak D call of TRBD2 (5 bases match). This TCR came from a man older than 75 in good health. The sample taken for sequencing was blood. Here the CDR3 is given as CASSRSTKYNEQFF. The base sequence is TGTGCCAGCAGTCGATCGACTAAATACAATGAGCAGTTCTTC.